This T cell receptor (beta chain) emerged from a study of T cells in localized non-small cell lung cancer. Findings and limits, study-wide: Overall survival was longer when the density of T cells in the blood was higher. In uninvolved adjacent lung, T cell clonality reached its highest value, exceeding tumor.

On this clone: The antigen remains undetermined.

The data were produced by immunoSEQ multiplex PCR, yet TCRdb's version contains in-frame clones alone and is incomplete. Found here are tens of thousands of clones, 65% to 85% of them singletons; the top ten hold about a sixth. This receptor was taken from a man aged 35 to 69 with stage III lung adenocarcinoma. The material sequenced was peripheral blood mononuclear cells, taken before any cancer treatment.

The CDR3 bases are TGTGCCAGCAGCCAAGACCGGGATACGCAGTATTTT. Amino acid sequence: CASSQDRDTQYF. V gene TRBV4-2 combines with J gene TRBJ2-3, with D uncertain. Trimming left V 0 bases short and J 6 bases short, with 4 bases between. The length of the CDR3 is 12 residues. Per germline, CDR1 LGHNA and CDR2 YNFKEQ.